One sample yielded the 25 T cell receptor beta chains listed below, sequenced in a study of long-term antiretroviral therapy in people with HIV. At the survey level, the v3.0 immunoSEQ assay was run. The protocol was immunoSEQ multiplex PCR, while the TCRdb copy is restricted to in-frame clones and leaves out a portion. The sample has approximately 25,000 clones, about 82% seen once. The input for sequencing was unsorted PBMCs, taken 0.8 years before starting antiretroviral therapy. All receptors come from a man aged 18 to 29 with HIV.

The V gene is TRBV6-6, the J gene TRBJ1-5; D may be TRBD1 (6 bases). Germline V gene sequence: CDR1 MNHNY, CDR2 SVGAGI (reference sequence). There are 15 residues in the CDR3. The V and J ends lost 8 bases and 7 bases respectively, with 21 bases between them. CDR3 amino acids: CASGDGGQAYQPQHF. CDR3 nucleotide sequence: TGTGCCAGCGGGGACGGGGGGCAGGCCTACCAGCCCCAGCATTTT.

The chain recombines TRBV7-3 with TRBJ2-1; 10 nucleotides match TRBD2. Germline CDR1 reads SGHTA; CDR2 reads FQGTGA. The length of the CDR3 is 17 residues. V gave up 4 bases and J gave up 5 bases; unmatched junction bases: 11. CDR3 in amino acids: CASSSQLSGGIDNEQFF. DNA of the CDR3: TGTGCCAGCAGCTCGCAACTTAGCGGGGGGATCGACAATGAGCAGTTCTTC.

This chain connects TRBV2 to TRBJ1-4; D possibly corresponds to TRBD1 (5 bases). The CDR3 is 15 residues long. With 7 bases removed from V and 8 bases from J, the gap between germline ends came to 20 bases. The germline gives CDR1 SNHLY, CDR2 FYNNEI. DNA of the CDR3: TGTGCCAGCACCCGGGCCGAGGGGACGGGCGAAAAACTGTTTTTT. It is translated as CASTRAEGTGEKLFF. Supplemented by reference TRBV2 and TRBJ1-4, the full variable domain reads EPEVTQTPSHQVTQMGQEVILRCVPISNHLYFYWYRQILGQKVEFLVSFYNNEISEKSEIFDDQFSVERPDGSNFTLKIRSTKLEDSAMYFCASTRAEGTGEKLFFGSGTQLSVL.

In regard to this clone: One end of the junction fails to match germline, which may point to a read error. This sequence joins TRBV6-5 and TRBJ2-3; D may be TRBD1 (7 bases). CDR1 MNHEY and CDR2 SVGAGI come from the germline V gene. The CDR3 totals 15 residues. Here the CDR3 DNA reads TGTGCCAGCAGTCACTCCAGGGGGGTAGGAGATACGCAGTATTTT. Residues: CASSHSRGVGDTQYF.

V is TRBV7-2 and J is TRBJ2-1, with a weak D call TRBD2 (6 bases). V was cut by 0 bases and J by 0 bases, with 18 bases left in between. In germline, CDR1 is SGHTA, CDR2 FQGNSA. The CDR3 contains 19 residues. CDR3 region: CASSLAGLSLGSSYNEQFF. The CDR3 coding sequence is TGTGCCAGCAGCTTAGCGGGACTTTCACTGGGGAGCTCCTACAATGAGCAGTTCTTC.

This sequence joins TRBV25-1 and TRBJ1-4, with TRBD1 as a possible D gene (5 bases). The germline V gene has CDR1 MGHDK and CDR2 SYGVNS. This CDR3 contains 13 residues. V was pared by 6 bases and J by 5 bases, with 10 bases between. CDR3 bases: TGTGCCAGCAGGCGGGCAGGGAATGAAAAACTGTTTTTT. This codes for CASRRAGNEKLFF.

In this sample, this clone turned up a few times. The genes are TRBV6-5 and TRBJ1-3; D is ambiguous. Germline V gives CDR1 MNHEY, CDR2 SVGAGI. Trimming stripped 5 bases from V and 2 bases from J, with 7 bases between. There are 13 residues in the CDR3. In DNA form, the CDR3 reads TGTGCCAGCAGTCTCGGTACTGGAAACACCATATATTTT. Protein sequence: CASSLGTGNTIYF.

This sequence joins TRBV9 and TRBJ1-2; possibly TRBD1 for D (5 bases). Trimming removed 0 bases from V and 7 bases from J, with 10 bases in between. The CDR3 spans 13 residues. Germline assignment: CDR1 SGDLS and CDR2 YYNGEE. CDR3 protein: CASSVGGGAGYTF. DNA of the CDR3: TGTGCCAGCAGCGTAGGGGGGGGAGCTGGCTACACCTTC.

This chain uses TRBV7-2 with TRBJ2-3; tentative D call: TRBD1 (5 bases). This CDR3 has 14 amino acids. Per the germline V gene, CDR1 is SGHTA and CDR2 is FQGNSA. Trimming removed 5 bases from V and 2 bases from J, with 11 bases in between. Here the CDR3 reads CASSTDSYTDTQYF. CDR3 coding DNA: TGTGCCAGCAGCACCGACAGTTACACAGATACGCAGTATTTT.

The chain recombines TRBV11-2 with TRBJ2-5; 10 bases are shared with TRBD2. The germline V gene encodes CDR1 SGHAT and CDR2 FQNNGV. The ends lost 4 bases at V and 5 bases at J; junction bases unmatched: 13. The CDR3 has 17 amino acids. This CDR3 reads CASSSLAGAQEGETQYF. The CDR3 DNA is TGTGCCAGCAGCTCCCTAGCGGGGGCACAAGAGGGGGAGACCCAGTACTTC.

The chain has TRBV7-9 and TRBJ1-2; possibly TRBD1 for D (5 bases). The V end was cut by 2 bases, the J end by 1 base, with 8 bases between. CDR1 and CDR2 from the germline V gene are SEHNR and FQNEAQ (reference sequence). There are 14 residues in the CDR3. CDR3: CASSLLTVNYGYTF. The DNA of the CDR3 is TGTGCCAGCAGCTTACTGACAGTTAACTATGGCTACACCTTC.

This clone was counted a few times. V is TRBV7-9 and J is TRBJ2-1; perhaps D is TRBD1 or TRBD2 (5 bases each). From germline, CDR1 is SEHNR and CDR2 FQNEAQ (reference sequence). Trimming stripped 2 bases from V and 1 base from J, with 12 bases between. The CDR3 is made up of 16 amino acids. The CDR3 loop reads CASSLREGISYNEQFF. DNA for the CDR3: TGTGCCAGCAGCTTACGAGAGGGGATTTCCTACAATGAGCAGTTCTTC.

The chain is built from TRBV19 and TRBJ2-6, with D uncertain. This CDR3 is built from 15 residues. Germline loops: CDR1 LNHDA, CDR2 SQIVND (reference sequence). Trimming left V 3 bases short and J 4 bases short, with 10 bases between. The CDR3 sequence is CASSIRSPGANVLTF. The CDR3 bases are TGTGCCAGTAGTATTCGTTCCCCGGGGGCCAACGTCCTGACTTTC.

This CDR3 reads CSVTVRDRANYGYTF. The CDR3 coding sequence is TGCAGCGTAACCGTTCGGGACAGAGCTAACTATGGCTACACCTTC. The gene calls are TRBV29-1 and TRBJ1-2; 7 bases map to TRBD1. The junction had 10 bases not matched to a gene; V was cut back by 6 bases and J by 0 bases. This CDR3 has 15 amino acids. From germline, CDR1 is SQVTM and CDR2 ANQGSEA.

This CDR3 is CASSIGRTAALSNQPQHF. The CDR3 DNA sequence: TGTGCCAGTAGTATTGGTAGGACGGCGGCCCTTAGCAATCAGCCCCAGCATTTT. The genes are TRBV19 and TRBJ1-5; D is unclear. The germline V and J ends were trimmed by 3 bases and 0 bases, with 18 bases remaining between them. The CDR3 contains 18 residues. Germline V lookup: CDR1 LNHDA, CDR2 SQIVND (reference sequence). Full variable domain (outside the CDR3, taken from reference TRBV19 and TRBJ1-5): DGGITQSPKYLFRKEGQNVTLSCEQNLNHDAMYWYRQDPGQGLRLIYYSQIVNDFQKGDIAEGYSVSREKKESFPLTVTSAQKNPTAFYLCASSIGRTAALSNQPQHFGDGTRLSIL.

The gene calls are TRBV5-1 and TRBJ2-5; 7 nucleotides align to TRBD1. With V trimmed by 2 bases and J by 6 bases, 7 bases remained unmatched. The CDR3 totals 14 residues. Germline V gene data show CDR1 as SGHRS and CDR2 as YFSETQ. The CDR3 region has the DNA TGCGCCAGCAGCTTACAGGGGAAGCATCAGACCCAGTACTTC. This encodes CASSLQGKHQTQYF.

The genes are TRBV28 and TRBJ2-7; 10 nucleotides align to TRBD1. J lost 7 bases, V lost 1 base, and 7 bases had no gene match. Germline lookup yields CDR1 MDHEN and CDR2 SYDVKM. The CDR3 is made up of 15 amino acids. In nucleotides, the CDR3 is TGTGCCAGCAGTTTATCCCAGACAGGGGGCGGGGAGCAGTACTTC. It translates to CASSLSQTGGGEQYF. Combining the CDR3 with reference TRBV28 and TRBJ2-7 gives the whole variable domain DVKVTQSSRYLVKRTGEKVFLECVQDMDHENMFWYRQDPGLGLRLIYFSYDVKMKEKGDIPEGYSVSREKKERFSLILESASTNQTSMYLCASSLSQTGGGEQYFGPGTRLTVT.

The V gene is TRBV27, the J gene TRBJ2-3; 7 positions agree with TRBD2. CDR1 and CDR2 from the germline V gene are MNHEY and SMNVEV (reference sequence). The CDR3 has 15 amino acids. V lost 2 bases to trimming and J lost 5 bases; unmatched junction nucleotides: 7. The CDR3 reads CASSLMAGAIDTQYF. The CDR3 DNA follows: TGTGCCAGCAGTTTAATGGCGGGAGCGATAGATACGCAGTATTTT.

The chain employs TRBV28 and TRBJ2-7; 13 positions match TRBD2. Germline values: CDR1 MDHEN, CDR2 SYDVKM. The CDR3 is made up of 15 amino acids. V trimming: 4 bases; J trimming: 5 bases; junction bases outside the gene matches: 5. This CDR3 is CASSSGLAGIHEQYF. CDR3 nucleotides: TGTGCCAGCAGTTCGGGACTAGCGGGAATCCACGAGCAGTACTTC.

V gene TRBV7-8 combines with J gene TRBJ2-3; 11 bases agree with TRBD2. There are 17 residues in the CDR3. With V trimmed by 1 base and J by 6 bases, 9 bases remained unmatched. The germline V gene encodes CDR1 SGHVS and CDR2 FQNEAQ. The CDR3 spells CASSLVGASGRWDTQYF. The CDR3 DNA is TGTGCCAGCAGCTTAGTCGGGGCTAGCGGGAGGTGGGATACGCAGTATTTT.

The chain has TRBV13 and TRBJ2-7, with 7 bases that match TRBD1. Germline lookup yields CDR1 PRHDT and CDR2 FYEKMQ (reference sequence). This CDR3 region has 12 residues. V was clipped by 6 bases and J by 7 bases; unmatched bases: 6. The CDR3 loop reads CASSSGTDEQYF. CDR3 DNA sequence: TGTGCCAGCAGTTCCGGGACAGATGAGCAGTACTTC.

This clone has only one observation. This chain joins TRBV5-8 and TRBJ2-7; no reliable D call. The CDR3 covers 12 residues. Germline-derived CDR1 and CDR2 are SGHTS and YDEGEE. Trimming pared 6 bases from V and 3 bases from J, leaving 10 bases between. The CDR3 region is CASNIGYYEQYF. The CDR3 region has the DNA TGTGCCAGCAACATAGGGTACTACGAGCAGTACTTC.

The chain couples TRBV5-1 to TRBJ2-7; tentatively, D is TRBD1 (6 bases). The length of the CDR3 is 15 residues. Germline-derived CDR1 and CDR2 are SGHRS and YFSETQ. Trimming removed 5 bases from V and 4 bases from J, with 19 bases in between. The CDR3 region is CASSPGQRKGYEQYF. CDR3 DNA sequence: TGCGCCAGCAGTCCTGGACAGCGAAAGGGTTACGAGCAGTACTTC.

The chain employs TRBV5-5 and TRBJ2-1; possibly TRBD1 or TRBD2 for D (6 bases each). CDR1 and CDR2 (germline): SGHKS, YYEKEE (reference sequence). The V gene lost 5 bases and the J gene lost 12 bases, with 24 bases spanning the gap. CDR3 length: 15 residues. For the CDR3, the DNA is TGTGCCAGCAGTTCGACTACAGGACAGCCCGGGGGGCAGTTCTTC. It codes for CASSSTTGQPGGQFF. Full variable domain (remainder filled in from reference TRBV5-5 and TRBJ2-1): DAGVTQSPTHLIKTRGQQVTLRCSPISGHKSVSWYQQVLGQGPQFIFQYYEKEERGRGNFPDRFSARQFPNYSSELNVNALLLGDSALYLCASSSTTGQPGGQFFGPGTRLTVL.

The rearrangement links TRBV4-2 to TRBJ2-7; tentatively, D is TRBD1 or TRBD2 (5 bases each). Germline CDR1 and CDR2: LGHNA and YNFKEQ. The CDR3 is made up of 14 amino acids. The germline V and J ends were trimmed by 5 bases and 7 bases, with 18 bases remaining between them. The CDR3 loop reads CASSTREGAGEQYF. The CDR3 DNA is TGTGCCAGCAGCACCCGAGAGGGCGCAGGGGAGCAGTACTTC.